These 9 T cell receptor beta chains were all obtained from the same sample, sequenced in a study of vaccination and CD4 T cells after COVID-19. Treatment noted: 10-day PBMC culture with coronavirus spike peptide pools or control peptides (ViraFEST assay). One should note that the unexposed donor's CD4+ T cells were collected before the COVID-19 pandemic (2011-2018). No antigens are known for them. An Oncomine TCR Beta short-read assay was used to sequence the DNA from cultured CD4+ T cells. One entry per CDR3 protein, called by TCRdb with MiXCR from the PCR reads. The table includes approximately 5,800 distinct CDR3 sequences, roughly 41% detected once. What was sequenced was CD4+ T cells from blood, cultured in vitro. The receptors were gathered from a human donor in good health.

This chain uses TRBV7-8 with TRBJ1-1, with D perhaps TRBD1 (6 bases). Trimming removed 5 bases at V and 8 bases at J, with 18 bases between. This CDR3 region has 14 residues. Germline loops: CDR1 SGHVS, CDR2 FQNEAQ. CDR3 nucleotides: TGTGCCAGCAGCCTGAGGGGGGGGACGCAGGAAGCTTTCTTT. This gives the protein CASSLRGGTQEAFF.

This rearrangement joins TRBV2 to TRBJ1-3; D is possibly TRBD1 (5 bases). Germline-derived CDR1 and CDR2 are SNHLY and FYNNEI. The CDR3 covers 15 residues. The V end lost 6 bases, the J end lost 0 bases, and 12 bases lay between the germline ends. The CDR3 reads CASRRDGVSGNTIYF. The CDR3 DNA follows: TGTGCCAGCAGACGGGACGGCGTCTCTGGAAACACCATATATTTT.

This clonotype was counted only a few times. The rearrangement joins TRBV6-2 or TRBV6-3 to TRBJ2-3; D assignment may be TRBD1 or TRBD2 (5 bases each). This CDR3 region has 16 residues. V lost 6 bases to trimming and J lost 2 bases, with 18 bases between them. The germline V gene has CDR1 MNHEY and CDR2 SVGEGT. In DNA, the CDR3 is TGTGCCAGCAGCGACCTCGGGACCTTTCTCACAGATACGCAGTATTTT. Translation gives CASSDLGTFLTDTQYF.

V and J are TRBV6-1 and TRBJ1-2; D is undetermined. The CDR3 is 13 residues long. Germline CDR1 and CDR2: MNHNS and SASEGT. Between the trimmed V and J ends, which lost 5 bases and 5 bases, there was a span of 12 bases. CDR3 sequence (DNA): TGTGCCAGCAGTAGACCCCCGGGATATGGCTACACCTTC. Its translation: CASSRPPGYGYTF.

The J gene is TRBJ1-3, the V gene TRBV6-5; TRBD1 is a possible D gene (6 bases). The CDR3 loop spans 16 amino acids. Germline-derived CDR1 and CDR2 are MNHEY and SVGAGI. V lost 0 bases and J lost 0, with 9 bases in between. CDR3: CASSYSQGNSGNTIYF. DNA of the CDR3: TGTGCCAGCAGTTACTCGCAGGGGAACTCTGGAAACACCATATATTTT.

The CDR3 DNA reads TGTGCCAGCAGCTGGGGTTACGATACGCAGTATTTT. As protein: CASSWGYDTQYF. The rearrangement joins TRBV28 to TRBJ2-3, with D hard to call. The CDR3 sequence is 12 residues long. V gave up 6 bases and J gave up 6 bases, with 10 bases separating them. Germline V CDR1 and CDR2: MDHEN, SYDVKM.

The chain is built from TRBV20-1 and TRBJ1-2; 9 bases are shared with TRBD1. V dropped 5 bases and J dropped 8; count of bases not matched to a gene: 12. This CDR3 is 14 amino acids long. From germline, CDR1 is DFQATT and CDR2 SNEGSKA (reference sequence). CDR3 amino acids: CSAARDRDVGGYTF. The CDR3 DNA is TGCAGTGCTGCCCGGGACAGGGATGTCGGAGGCTACACCTTC.

V is TRBV6-1 and J is TRBJ1-3; no definite D call. CDR3 length: 13 amino acids. In germline, CDR1 is MNHNS, CDR2 SASEGT. The V end was cut by 4 bases, the J end by 10 bases, with 14 bases between. DNA of the CDR3: TGTGCCAGCAGTGGACTCTCGAAAGCGACCATATATTTT. This sequence encodes CASSGLSKATIYF.

This clonotype has more than one count but fewer than ten. The chain has TRBV20-1 and TRBJ1-5; D not resolved. Germline lookup yields CDR1 DFQATT and CDR2 SNEGSKA (reference sequence). This CDR3 comprises 16 residues. V was cut by 1 base and J by 0 bases, with 13 bases left in between. CDR3 DNA sequence: TGCAGTGCTAGAGCCCTTTTGCCTTATAGCAATCAGCCCCAGCATTTT. Its translation: CSARALLPYSNQPQHF.